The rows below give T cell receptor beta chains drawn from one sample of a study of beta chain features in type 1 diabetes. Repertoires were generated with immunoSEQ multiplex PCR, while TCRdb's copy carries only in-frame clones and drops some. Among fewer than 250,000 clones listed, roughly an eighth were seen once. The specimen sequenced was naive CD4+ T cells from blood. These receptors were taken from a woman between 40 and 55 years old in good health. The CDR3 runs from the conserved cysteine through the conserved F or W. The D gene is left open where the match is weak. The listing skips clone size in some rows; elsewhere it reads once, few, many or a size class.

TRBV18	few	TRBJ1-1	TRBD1	CASSPDRVNTEAFF	TGTGCCAGCTCACCAGACAGGGTGAACACTGAAGCTTTCTTT
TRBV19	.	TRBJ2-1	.	CASSMRQAYNEQFF	TGTGCCAGTAGTATGAGACAGGCCTACAATGAGCAGTTCTTC
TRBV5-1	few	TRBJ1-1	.	CASSLSQNTEAFF	TGCGCCAGCAGCTTGTCCCAGAACACTGAAGCTTTCTTT
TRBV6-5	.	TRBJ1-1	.	CASSYSRRRGTEAFF	TGTGCCAGCAGTTACTCGCGGAGGCGGGGGACTGAAGCTTTCTTT
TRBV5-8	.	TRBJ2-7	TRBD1	CASSGQGVSDEQYF	TGTGCCAGCAGCGGACAGGGGGTCTCCGACGAGCAGTACTTC
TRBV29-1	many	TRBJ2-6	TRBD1	CSVSGTGLSGANVLTF	TGCAGCGTGTCTGGGACAGGTCTCTCTGGGGCCAACGTCCTGACTTTC
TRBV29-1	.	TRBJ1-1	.	CSVVYQDTEAFF	TGCAGCGTTGTGTACCAGGACACTGAAGCTTTCTTT
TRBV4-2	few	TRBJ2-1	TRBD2	CASSPAGTSSYNEQFF	TGTGCCAGCAGCCCAGCCGGGACTAGCTCCTACAATGAGCAGTTCTTC
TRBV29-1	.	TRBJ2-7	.	CSANGGRSPYEQYF	TGCAGCGCCAATGGGGGCCGATCCCCCTACGAGCAGTACTTC
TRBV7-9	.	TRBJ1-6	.	CASSQEAGYSPLHF	TGTGCCAGCAGCCAGGAAGCAGGATATTCACCCCTCCACTTT
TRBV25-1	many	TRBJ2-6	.	CASSGPGSGANVLTF	TGTGCCAGCAGTGGCCCGGGGTCTGGGGCCAACGTCCTGACTTTC
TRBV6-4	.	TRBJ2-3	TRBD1	CASSAGTGGGDTQYF	TGTGCCAGCAGTGCAGGGACAGGCGGCGGAGATACGCAGTATTTT
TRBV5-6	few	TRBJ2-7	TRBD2	CASSLDRTSGGWYEQYF	TGTGCCAGCAGCTTGGACCGGACTAGCGGGGGCTGGTACGAGCAGTACTTC
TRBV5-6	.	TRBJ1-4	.	CASSLGPYATNEKLFF	TGTGCCAGCAGCTTGGGGCCGTATGCAACTAATGAAAAACTGTTTTTT
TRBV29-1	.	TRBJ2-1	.	CSVETERDNEQFF	TGCAGCGTTGAAACGGAGCGCGACAATGAGCAGTTCTTC
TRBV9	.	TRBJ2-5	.	CASSVRDRIQETQYF	TGTGCCAGCAGCGTCCGTGACAGGATCCAAGAGACCCAGTACTTC
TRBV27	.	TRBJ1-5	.	CASGSGKGVRQPQHF	TGTGCCAGCGGCAGTGGGAAAGGGGTCCGGCAGCCCCAGCATTTT
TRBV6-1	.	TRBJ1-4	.	CASTSGPFNEKLFF	TGTGCCAGCACGTCAGGGCCATTCAATGAAAAACTGTTTTTT
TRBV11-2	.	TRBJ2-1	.	CASMPPVDEQFF	TGTGCCAGCATGCCTCCTGTAGATGAGCAGTTCTTC
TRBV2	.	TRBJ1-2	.	CASSDTGPYGYTF	TGTGCCAGCAGTGATACAGGGCCTTATGGCTACACCTTC
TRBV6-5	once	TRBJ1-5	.	CASRETGGDHQPQHF	TGTGCCAGCAGGGAAACCGGGGGGGACCATCAGCCCCAGCATTTT
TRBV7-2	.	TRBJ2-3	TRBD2	CASLGQRGATDTQYF	TGTGCCAGCCTGGGCCAGCGGGGGGCCACAGATACGCAGTATTTT
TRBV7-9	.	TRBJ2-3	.	CASSLRRGTSTDTQYF	TGTGCCAGCAGCTTACGGCGGGGCACTAGCACAGATACGCAGTATTTT
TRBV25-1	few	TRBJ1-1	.	CASSVDGVYTEAFF	TGTGCCAGCAGTGTTGACGGGGTCTACACTGAAGCTTTCTTT
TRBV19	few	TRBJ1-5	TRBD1	CASSIGGDRGRQPQHF	TGTGCCAGTAGTATCGGAGGCGACAGGGGCAGGCAGCCCCAGCATTTT
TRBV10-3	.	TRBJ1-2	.	CAISVPGQIGGYTF	TGTGCCATCAGTGTACCAGGACAGATCGGTGGCTACACCTTC
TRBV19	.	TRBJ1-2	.	CASSLTGEDGYTF	TGTGCCAGTAGCCTGACGGGGGAGGATGGCTACACCTTC
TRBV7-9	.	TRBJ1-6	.	CASSPAPGPNSPLHF	TGTGCCAGCAGCCCTGCCCCAGGGCCGAATTCACCCCTCCACTTT
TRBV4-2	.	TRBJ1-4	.	CASSQGARGEKLFF	TGTGCCAGCAGCCAAGGGGCCAGGGGTGAAAAACTGTTTTTT
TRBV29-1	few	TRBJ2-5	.	CSVGGGDWGETQYF	TGCAGCGTCGGAGGCGGGGACTGGGGAGAGACCCAGTACTTC
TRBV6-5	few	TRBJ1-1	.	CASSYSSGDTEAFF	TGTGCCAGCAGTTACTCCTCAGGGGACACTGAAGCTTTCTTT
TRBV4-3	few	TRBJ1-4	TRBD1	CASSQDTGTEDEKLFF	TGCGCCAGCAGCCAAGATACAGGGACAGAAGATGAAAAACTGTTTTTT
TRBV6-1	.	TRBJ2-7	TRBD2	CASSELGLAGGYEQYF	TGTGCCAGCAGTGAATTAGGACTAGCGGGGGGCTACGAGCAGTACTTC
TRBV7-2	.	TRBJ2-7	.	CASSLGTGWGKQYF	TGTGCCAGCAGCTTAGGTACAGGGTGGGGGAAGCAGTACTTC
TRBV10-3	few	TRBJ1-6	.	CAISENALGGADSPLHF	TGTGCCATCAGTGAGAATGCCCTAGGGGGGGCTGATTCACCCCTCCACTTT
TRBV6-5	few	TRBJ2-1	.	CASRQQGYEQFF	TGTGCCAGCAGACAACAGGGCTATGAGCAGTTCTTC
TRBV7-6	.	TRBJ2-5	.	CASSRGVPETQYF	TGTGCCAGCAGCCGGGGAGTCCCAGAGACCCAGTACTTC
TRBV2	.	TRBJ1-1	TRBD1	CASSEHRGGTEAFF	TGTGCCAGCAGTGAACACAGGGGAGGCACTGAAGCTTTCTTT
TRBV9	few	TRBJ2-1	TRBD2	CASSPWTSGKSYNEQFF	TGTGCCAGCAGCCCCTGGACTAGCGGAAAATCATACAATGAGCAGTTCTTC
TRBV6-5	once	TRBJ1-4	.	CASRQGRPREKLFF	TGTGCCAGCAGGCAGGGCCGTCCGCGTGAAAAACTGTTTTTT
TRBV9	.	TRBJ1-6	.	CASNFRNDSPLHF	TGTGCCAGCAACTTCAGGAATGATTCACCCCTCCACTTT